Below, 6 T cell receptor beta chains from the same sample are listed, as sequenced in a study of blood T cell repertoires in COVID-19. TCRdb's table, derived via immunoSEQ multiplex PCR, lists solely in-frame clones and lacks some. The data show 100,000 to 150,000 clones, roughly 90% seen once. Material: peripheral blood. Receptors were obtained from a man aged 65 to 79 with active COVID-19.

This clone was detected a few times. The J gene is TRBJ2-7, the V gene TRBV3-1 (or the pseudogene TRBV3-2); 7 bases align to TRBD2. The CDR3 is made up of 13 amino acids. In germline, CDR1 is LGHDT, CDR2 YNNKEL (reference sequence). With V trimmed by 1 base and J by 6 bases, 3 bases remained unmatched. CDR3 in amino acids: CASSQGGGSEQYF. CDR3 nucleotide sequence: TGTGCCAGCAGCCAAGGCGGGGGTTCCGAGCAGTACTTC.

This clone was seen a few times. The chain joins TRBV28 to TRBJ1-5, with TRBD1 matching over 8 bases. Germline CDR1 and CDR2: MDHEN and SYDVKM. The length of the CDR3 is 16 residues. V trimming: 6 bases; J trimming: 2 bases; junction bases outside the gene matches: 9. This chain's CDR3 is CASRRDRGAGNQPQHF. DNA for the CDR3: TGTGCCAGCAGGCGCGACAGGGGAGCGGGCAATCAGCCCCAGCATTTT.

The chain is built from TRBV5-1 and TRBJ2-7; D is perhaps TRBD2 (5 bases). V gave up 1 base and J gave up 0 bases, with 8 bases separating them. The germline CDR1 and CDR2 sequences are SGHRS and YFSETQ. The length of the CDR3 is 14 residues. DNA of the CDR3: TGCGCCAGCAGCTTGAGTGGAGGCTCCTACGAGCAGTACTTC. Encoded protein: CASSLSGGSYEQYF.

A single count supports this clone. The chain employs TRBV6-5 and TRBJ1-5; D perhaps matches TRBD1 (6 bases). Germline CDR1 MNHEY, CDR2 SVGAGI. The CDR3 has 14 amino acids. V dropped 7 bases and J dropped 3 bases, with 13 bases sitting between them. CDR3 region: CASMGGRDNQPQHF. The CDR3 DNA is TGTGCCAGCATGGGGGGGCGAGACAATCAGCCCCAGCATTTT.

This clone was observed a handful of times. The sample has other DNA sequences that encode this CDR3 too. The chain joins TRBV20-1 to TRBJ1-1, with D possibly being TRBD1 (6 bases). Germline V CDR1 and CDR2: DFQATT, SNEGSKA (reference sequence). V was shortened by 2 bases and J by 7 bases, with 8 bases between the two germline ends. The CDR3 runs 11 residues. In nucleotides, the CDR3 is TGCAGTGCTAGACCACAGGGTGAAGCTTTCTTT. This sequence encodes CSARPQGEAFF.

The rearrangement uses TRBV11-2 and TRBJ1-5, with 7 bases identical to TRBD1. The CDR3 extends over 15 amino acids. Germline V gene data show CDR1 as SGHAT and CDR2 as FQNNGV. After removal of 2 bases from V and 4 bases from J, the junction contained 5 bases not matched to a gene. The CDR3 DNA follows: TGTGCCAGCAGCTTATTGGCAGGGGGTAATCAGCCCCAGCATTTT. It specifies CASSLLAGGNQPQHF.